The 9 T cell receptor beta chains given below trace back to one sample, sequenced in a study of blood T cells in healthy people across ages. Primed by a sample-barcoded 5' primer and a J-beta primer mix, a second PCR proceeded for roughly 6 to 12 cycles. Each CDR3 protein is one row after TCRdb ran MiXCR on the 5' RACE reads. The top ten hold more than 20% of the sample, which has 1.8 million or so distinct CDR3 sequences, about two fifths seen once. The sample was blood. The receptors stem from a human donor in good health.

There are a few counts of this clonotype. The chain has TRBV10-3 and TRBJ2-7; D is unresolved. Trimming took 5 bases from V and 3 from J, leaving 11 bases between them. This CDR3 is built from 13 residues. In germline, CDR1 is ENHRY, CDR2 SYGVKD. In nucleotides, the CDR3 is TGTGCCATCAGTTTTGATACCGGCTACGAGCAGTACTTC. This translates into CAISFDTGYEQYF.

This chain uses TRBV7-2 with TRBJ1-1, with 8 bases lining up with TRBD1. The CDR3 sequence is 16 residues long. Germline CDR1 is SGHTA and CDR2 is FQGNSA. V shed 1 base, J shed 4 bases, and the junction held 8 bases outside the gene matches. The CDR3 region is CASSLGRRTGGTEAFF. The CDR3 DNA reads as TGTGCCAGCAGCTTAGGTAGGCGAACAGGGGGCACTGAAGCTTTCTTT.

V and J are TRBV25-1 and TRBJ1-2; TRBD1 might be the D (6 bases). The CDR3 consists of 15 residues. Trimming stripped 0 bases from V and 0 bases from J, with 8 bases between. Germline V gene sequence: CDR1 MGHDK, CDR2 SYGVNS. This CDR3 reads CASSEYTGSNYGYTF. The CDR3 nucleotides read TGTGCCAGCAGTGAATATACAGGGTCTAACTATGGCTACACCTTC.

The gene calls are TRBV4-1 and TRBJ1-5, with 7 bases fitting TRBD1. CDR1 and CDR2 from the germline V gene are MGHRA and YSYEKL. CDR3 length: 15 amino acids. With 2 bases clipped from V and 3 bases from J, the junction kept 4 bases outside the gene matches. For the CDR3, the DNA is TGCGCCAGCAGCCAACCCGGGACAGCCAATCAGCCCCAGCATTTT. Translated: CASSQPGTANQPQHF.

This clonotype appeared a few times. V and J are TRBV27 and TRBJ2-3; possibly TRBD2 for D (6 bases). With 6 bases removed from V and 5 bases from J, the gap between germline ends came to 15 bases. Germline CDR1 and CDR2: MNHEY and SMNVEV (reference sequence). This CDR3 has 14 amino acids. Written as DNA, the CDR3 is TGTGCCAGCAGGGAGGGGCGACGGGTAGATACGCAGTATTTT. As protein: CASREGRRVDTQYF.

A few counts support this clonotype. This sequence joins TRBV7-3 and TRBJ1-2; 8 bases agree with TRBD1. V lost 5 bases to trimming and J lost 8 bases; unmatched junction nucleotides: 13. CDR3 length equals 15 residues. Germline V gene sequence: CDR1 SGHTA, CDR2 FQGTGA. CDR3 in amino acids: CASSPHTGQGGGYTF. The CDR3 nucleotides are TGTGCCAGCAGCCCCCATACCGGACAGGGCGGGGGCTACACCTTC.

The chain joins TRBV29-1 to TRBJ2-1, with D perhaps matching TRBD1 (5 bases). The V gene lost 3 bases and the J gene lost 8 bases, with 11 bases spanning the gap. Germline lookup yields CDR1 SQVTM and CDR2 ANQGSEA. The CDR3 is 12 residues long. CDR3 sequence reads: CSVDWQGDEQFF. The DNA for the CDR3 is TGCAGCGTTGACTGGCAGGGCGATGAGCAGTTCTTC.

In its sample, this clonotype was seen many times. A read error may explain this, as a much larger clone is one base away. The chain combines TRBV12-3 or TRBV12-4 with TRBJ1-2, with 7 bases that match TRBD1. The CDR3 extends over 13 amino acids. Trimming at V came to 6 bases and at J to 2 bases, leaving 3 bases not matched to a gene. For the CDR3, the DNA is TGTGCCAGCAGACCGACAGGGAACTATGGCTACACCTTC. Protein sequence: CASRPTGNYGYTF.

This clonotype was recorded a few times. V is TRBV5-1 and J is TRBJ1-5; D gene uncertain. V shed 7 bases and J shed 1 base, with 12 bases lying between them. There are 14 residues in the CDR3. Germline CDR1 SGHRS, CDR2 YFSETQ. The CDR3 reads CASALGPSNQPQHF. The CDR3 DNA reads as TGCGCCAGCGCCTTAGGGCCCAGCAATCAGCCCCAGCATTTT.